This TCR beta chain is drawn from a study of T-cell memory formation after mild COVID-19. TCRdb passed the 5' RACE reads through MiXCR, listing each CDR3 protein once. The sample comprises more than 110,000 distinct CDR3 sequences, approximately 26% of which are singletons, and about 24% rests with the top ten. In this sample, this clonotype turned up many times. CDR1 is SGHRS, CDR2 YFSETQ, per germline. The CDR3 is 18 amino acids. The J segment lost 3 bases and the V segment lost 3 bases, leaving 8 bases of the junction unmatched. The sequenced material came from PBMCs or a T cell subset sorted from them (not recorded which). The V call is TRBV5-1, the J call TRBJ2-3; TRBD2 agrees at 15 bases. This receptor was obtained from an adult woman who had mild COVID-19 (a few samples of this study predate the infection). Cell type and time point are not known. CDR3 DNA: TGCGCCAGCAGCTCCGGGACTAGCGGGGGGCCCACGACAGATACGCAGTATTTT. This encodes CASSSGTSGGPTTDTQYF. The full variable domain, completed using reference TRBV5-1 and TRBJ2-3, is KAGVTQTPRYLIKTRGQQVTLSCSPISGHRSVSWYQQTPGQGLQFLFEYFSETQRNKGNFPGRFSGRQFSNSRSEMNVSTLELGDSALYLCASSSGTSGGPTTDTQYFGPGTRLTVL.